Below are 19 T cell receptor beta chains sequenced from a single sample in a study of blood T cell repertoires in COVID-19. Generated by immunoSEQ multiplex PCR, the TCRdb table keeps only in-frame clones and is missing some. The data hold 150,000 to 200,000 clones, with about 87% observed a single time. Source material: peripheral blood. These receptors were obtained from a young man with active or convalescent COVID-19.

J is TRBJ1-5 and V is TRBV30, with 12 bases that match TRBD1. Trimming removed 3 bases from V and 2 bases from J; junction bases left unmatched: 11. The CDR3 covers 18 residues. Germline CDR1 reads GTSNPN; CDR2 reads SVGIG (reference sequence). CDR3 residues: CAWSAGTGGRRGNQPQHF. The CDR3 DNA sequence: TGTGCCTGGAGCGCCGGGACAGGGGGCCGGAGGGGCAATCAGCCCCAGCATTTT.

The chain employs TRBV4-2 and TRBJ2-5; 11 nucleotides line up with TRBD2. This CDR3 has 15 amino acids. Germline V lookup: CDR1 LGHNA, CDR2 YNFKEQ. The junction had 9 bases not matched to a gene; V was cut back by 3 bases and J by 9 bases. The CDR3 DNA reads TGTGCCAGCAGCCAGTGGAGTAGCGGGGGGGTGTCCCAGTACTTC. Translated: CASSQWSSGGVSQYF.

V gene TRBV5-1 combines with J gene TRBJ1-4; TRBD1 matches 8 bases. The junction had 7 bases not matched to a gene; V was cut back by 3 bases and J by 6 bases. The CDR3 is made up of 15 amino acids. Germline CDR1 is SGHRS and CDR2 is YFSETQ. The CDR3 region is CASSSRVGQDEKLFF. For the CDR3, the DNA is TGCGCCAGCAGCTCCCGAGTGGGACAGGATGAAAAACTGTTTTTT. The variable domain in full, with the rest retrieved from reference TRBV5-1 and TRBJ1-4, is KAGVTQTPRYLIKTRGQQVTLSCSPISGHRSVSWYQQTPGQGLQFLFEYFSETQRNKGNFPGRFSGRQFSNSRSEMNVSTLELGDSALYLCASSSRVGQDEKLFFGSGTQLSVL.

The chain couples TRBV5-1 to TRBJ1-2; TRBD1 matches at 8 bases. The V gene end was trimmed by 4 bases and the J gene end by 2 bases; junction bases not matched to a gene: 4. Germline loops: CDR1 SGHRS, CDR2 YFSETQ. The CDR3 sequence is 14 residues long. CDR3 residues: CASSLRTGNYGYTF. In DNA, the CDR3 is TGCGCCAGCAGCCTCCGGACAGGGAACTATGGCTACACCTTC.

This clone was seen a handful of times. The chain carries TRBV2 and TRBJ2-2; D perhaps matches TRBD2 (5 bases). This CDR3 has 13 residues. Trimming took off 6 bases at V and 6 bases at J, with 11 bases between the two ends. Germline V gene lookup returns CDR1 SNHLY and CDR2 FYNNEI. Here the CDR3 DNA reads TGTGCCAGCAGCCAGGAGGTTTCCGGGGAGCTGTTTTTT. Its protein product is CASSQEVSGELFF.

The V gene is TRBV7-2, the J gene TRBJ1-2; a weak D match, TRBD1 (5 bases). V shed 5 bases and J shed 7 bases, with 14 bases lying between them. CDR1 is SGHTA and CDR2 is FQGNSA in the germline V gene. There are 13 residues in the CDR3. CDR3: CASSRSGVGGYTF. The CDR3 DNA is TGTGCCAGCAGCCGTTCGGGGGTGGGTGGCTACACCTTC.

This chain connects TRBV10-2 to TRBJ2-7; 15 positions agree with TRBD2. This CDR3 is 16 amino acids long. Trimming removed 2 bases from V and 3 bases from J; junction bases left unmatched: 2. CDR1 is WSHSY, CDR2 SAAADI, per germline. The CDR3 DNA reads as TGCGCCAGCAGTGAGCCGGGACTAGCGGGGGGCTACGAGCAGTACGTC. This gives the protein CASSEPGLAGGYEQYV.

V is TRBV9 and J is TRBJ1-2, with D tentatively TRBD1 (5 bases). This CDR3 is 15 amino acids long. The germline V gene has CDR1 SGDLS and CDR2 YYNGEE. V dropped 2 bases and J dropped 6 bases, with 17 bases sitting between them. CDR3 sequence reads: CASSVRSDGADGYTF. The CDR3 DNA sequence: TGTGCCAGCAGCGTTCGGAGCGATGGGGCGGATGGCTACACCTTC.

The chain employs TRBV6-6 and TRBJ1-6, with D possibly matching TRBD1 (5 bases). Germline loops: CDR1 MNHNY, CDR2 SVGAGI (reference sequence). V lost 6 bases, J lost 5 bases, and 14 bases lay in between. This CDR3 is built from 15 residues. CDR3 coding DNA: TGTGCCAGCAGGCCGGGACTTTCGAATAATTCACCCCTCCACTTT. Its translation is CASRPGLSNNSPLHF.

The genes are TRBV15 and TRBJ1-6; D unresolved. CDR3 length: 13 amino acids. Germline CDR1 is LNHNV and CDR2 is YYDKDF (reference sequence). Trimming removed 5 bases from V and 10 bases from J, with 12 bases in between. The CDR3 sequence: CATSPPLGSPLHF. DNA of the CDR3: TGTGCCACCAGCCCGCCGCTGGGCTCACCCCTCCACTTT. Full variable domain (outside the CDR3, taken from reference TRBV15 and TRBJ1-6): DAMVIQNPRYQVTQFGKPVTLSCSQTLNHNVMYWYQQKSSQAPKLLFHYYDKDFNNEADTPDNFQSRRPNTSFCFLDIRSPGLGDTAMYLCATSPPLGSPLHFGNGTRLTVT.

This chain links TRBV2 with TRBJ2-7; TRBD2 agrees at 8 bases. This CDR3 is built from 15 residues. CDR1 is SNHLY and CDR2 is FYNNEI in the germline V gene. V lost 5 bases to trimming and J lost 3 bases; unmatched junction nucleotides: 9. The CDR3 DNA sequence: TGTGCCAGCAGTCCCCAGAAGGGACTAGACTACGAGCAGTACGTC. Residues: CASSPQKGLDYEQYV.

This chain links TRBV5-6 with TRBJ1-4; 9 bases are a match to TRBD1. This CDR3 is 15 amino acids long. V shed 5 bases and J 4 bases; nucleotides not matched to a gene: 6. Germline-derived CDR1 and CDR2 are SGHDT and YYEEEE. The chain's CDR3 is CASSYGTGFNEKLFF. CDR3 coding DNA: TGTGCCAGCAGTTACGGGACAGGGTTTAATGAAAAACTGTTTTTT.

This rearrangement joins TRBV28 to TRBJ1-2; TRBD1 agrees at 9 bases. The CDR3 is 14 residues long. Losses at the gene ends were 5 bases for V and 10 bases for J; bases not matched to a gene: 11. Germline V gives CDR1 MDHEN, CDR2 SYDVKM. Written as DNA, the CDR3 is TGTGCCAGCAGTCGGACAGGGGCGTCTATGAACTACACCTTC. Translated: CASSRTGASMNYTF.

The chain carries TRBV6-5 and TRBJ2-3; weak D call: TRBD1 (5 bases). Germline-derived CDR1 and CDR2 are MNHEY and SVGAGI. There are 15 residues in the CDR3. Trimming took off 0 bases at V and 4 bases at J, with 11 bases between the two ends. The CDR3 region is CASSYSGRGADTQYF. CDR3 DNA sequence: TGTGCCAGCAGTTACTCGGGGCGTGGCGCAGATACGCAGTATTTT.

V usage is TRBV28 and J usage is TRBJ1-1; 7 bases fit TRBD1. This CDR3 region has 12 residues. CDR1 MDHEN and CDR2 SYDVKM come from the germline V gene. With 8 bases clipped from V and 8 bases from J, the junction kept 8 bases outside the gene matches. The CDR3 region has the DNA TGTGCCAGCGATAAAAGGGGACAGGAAGCTTTCTTT. Translated: CASDKRGQEAFF.

The chain employs TRBV6-5 and TRBJ2-2; 7 nucleotides agree with TRBD1. CDR3 length equals 15 residues. Germline lookup yields CDR1 MNHEY and CDR2 SVGAGI. V was pared by 6 bases and J by 2 bases, with 6 bases of the junction left unmatched. The CDR3 sequence: CASRPGQINTGELFF. DNA of the CDR3: TGTGCCAGCAGACCGGGACAGATTAACACCGGGGAGCTGTTTTTT.

V and J are TRBV12-3 or TRBV12-4 and TRBJ1-1, with no clear D. There are 13 residues in the CDR3. Trimming shortened V by 3 bases and J by 1 base, and 6 bases separated the two germline ends. In nucleotides, the CDR3 is TGTGCCAGCAGTTTGAACGGGAACACTGAAGCTTTCTTT. Amino acids: CASSLNGNTEAFF.

This chain joins TRBV7-6 and TRBJ1-5, with TRBD1 as a possible D gene (6 bases). Germline CDR1 is SGHVS and CDR2 is FNYEAQ. The CDR3 runs 14 residues. The V gene lost 6 bases and the J gene lost 6 bases, with 15 bases spanning the gap. DNA of the CDR3: TGTGCCAGCAGTCAACAGGGAGTGGGTCAGCCCCAGCATTTT. This sequence encodes CASSQQGVGQPQHF.

J is TRBJ2-2 and V is TRBV9; the D is unclear. Germline-derived CDR1 and CDR2 are SGDLS and YYNGEE. The CDR3 contains 18 residues. V was pared by 0 bases and J by 0 bases, with 15 bases between. DNA for the CDR3: TGTGCCAGCAGCGTAGCTCTGCTCTGGGCCACGAACACCGGGGAGCTGTTTTTT. This gives the protein CASSVALLWATNTGELFF.